This TCR beta chain was retrieved from a study of blood T cell repertoires in COVID-19. Self-reported history from a screening survey and questionnaire set each donor's cohort. Within 2 weeks before study entry, exposed participants met a COVID-19 case. The assay was immunoSEQ multiplex PCR, and TCRdb's table has in-frame clones only and misses some. The sample contains more than 150,000 clones, over 70% of which appear only once. The CDR3 runs to 13 residues. V was shortened by 6 bases and J by 5 bases, with 11 bases between the two germline ends. This receptor was identified in a man between 60 and 70 years old who had been exposed to COVID-19. Sequencing input: PBMCs or T cells enriched from blood (not recorded which). This sequence joins TRBV23-1 and TRBJ1-5; the D is unclear. TRBV23-1 qualifies as an ORF whose function is uncertain. The CDR3 DNA reads as TGCGCCAGCAGCGCTCTCGGGGATCAGCCCCAGCATTTT. This translates into CASSALGDQPQHF.